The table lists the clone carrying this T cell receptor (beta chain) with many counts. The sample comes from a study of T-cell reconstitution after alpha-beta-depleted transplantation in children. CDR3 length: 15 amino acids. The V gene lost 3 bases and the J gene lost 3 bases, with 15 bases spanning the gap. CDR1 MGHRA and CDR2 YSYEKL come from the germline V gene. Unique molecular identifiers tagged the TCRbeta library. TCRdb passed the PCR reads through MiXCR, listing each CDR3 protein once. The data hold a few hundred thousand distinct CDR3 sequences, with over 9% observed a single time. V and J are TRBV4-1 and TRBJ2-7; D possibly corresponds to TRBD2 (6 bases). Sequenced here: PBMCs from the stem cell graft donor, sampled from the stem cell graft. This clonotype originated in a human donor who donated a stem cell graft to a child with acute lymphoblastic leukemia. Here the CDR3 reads CASSHFTGGYYEQYF. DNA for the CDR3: TGCGCCAGCAGCCATTTCACTGGGGGGTACTACGAGCAGTACTTC.